This section outlines one T cell receptor beta chain sequence together with its context. Methods used by the authors: Researchers report that nucleated cell counts were estimated from reference gene primer amplification. Profiling relied on immunoSEQ multiplex PCR, and the TCRdb table lists in-frame clones only, not all of them. Clone size and the V and J calls come from that table; the DNA yielded D and trimming. Among some 83,000 clones listed, roughly 78% were seen once. This specimen belongs to a study of blood T cell repertoires in COVID-19. Study-wide background: Acute and convalescent COVID-19 specimens originated in the United States, Italy and Spain. Sources were T cells, B-cell-depleted T cells, or PBMCs; the material itself was cDNA or gDNA.

The CDR3 spans 16 residues. V lost 1 base, J lost 7 bases, and 8 bases stayed unmatched. Germline values: CDR1 LNHNV, CDR2 YYDKDF (reference sequence). This receptor was identified in a human donor in a cohort sampled during active COVID-19. The chain employs TRBV15 and TRBJ2-1; 9 bases align to TRBD1. The sample taken for sequencing was peripheral blood. Here the CDR3 reads CATSRAGQGIVNEQFF. CDR3 in DNA: TGTGCCACCAGCAGAGCGGGACAGGGCATTGTGAATGAGCAGTTCTTC.